This T cell receptor beta chain was sequenced during a study of blood T cells in healthy people across ages. About the research overall: When template switching was applied, about one barcoded beta molecule was captured per two T cells.

Total RNA, at least 5 micrograms per sample, came from PBMCs. Trimming stripped 5 bases from V and 0 bases from J, with 10 bases between. CDR3 length: 15 amino acids. CDR1 and CDR2 from the germline V gene are MNHEY and SMNVEV (reference sequence). The use of a sample-barcoded 5' primer and a J-beta primer mix characterized a second PCR of about 7 to 12 cycles. All cDNA molecules were each tagged by a template-switch adaptor with 12 random nucleotides. TCRdb re-analysed the 5' RACE reads in MiXCR, keeping a single row per CDR3 protein. Here the sample spans 1.5 million to 2 million distinct CDR3 sequences, approximately 30% being singletons.

The sequencing sample was made of blood. The chain carries TRBV27 and TRBJ1-4; no clear D. The origin of this receptor is a woman between 25 and 40 years old in good health. CDR3 residues: CASSPPLATNEKLFF. The CDR3 DNA reads TGTGCCAGCAGTCCCCCACTTGCAACTAATGAAAAACTGTTTTTT.